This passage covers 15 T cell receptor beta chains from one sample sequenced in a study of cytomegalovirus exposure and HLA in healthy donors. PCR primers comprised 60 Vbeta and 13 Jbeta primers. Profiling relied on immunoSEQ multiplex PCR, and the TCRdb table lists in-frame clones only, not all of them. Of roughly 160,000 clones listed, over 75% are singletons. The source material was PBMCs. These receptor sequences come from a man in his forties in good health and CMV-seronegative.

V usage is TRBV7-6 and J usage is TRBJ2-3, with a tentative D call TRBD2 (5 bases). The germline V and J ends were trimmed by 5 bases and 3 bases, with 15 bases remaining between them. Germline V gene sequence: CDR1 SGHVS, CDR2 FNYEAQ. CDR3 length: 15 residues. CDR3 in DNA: TGTGCCAGCAGCATCGGCGCTAGCACAACAGATACGCAGTATTTT. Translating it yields CASSIGASTTDTQYF.

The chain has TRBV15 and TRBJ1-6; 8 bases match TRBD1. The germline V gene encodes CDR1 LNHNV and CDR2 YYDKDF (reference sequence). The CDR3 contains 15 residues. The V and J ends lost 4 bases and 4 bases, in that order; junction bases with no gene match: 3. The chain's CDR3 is CATSTGDRYNSPLHF. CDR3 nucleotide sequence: TGTGCCACCAGCACTGGGGACAGGTATAATTCACCCCTCCACTTT.

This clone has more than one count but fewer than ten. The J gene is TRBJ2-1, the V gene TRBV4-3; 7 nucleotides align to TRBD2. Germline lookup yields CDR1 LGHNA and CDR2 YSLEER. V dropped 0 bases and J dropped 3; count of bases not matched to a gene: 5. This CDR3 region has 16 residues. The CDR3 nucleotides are TGCGCCAGCAGCCAAGACGGGCGGGGGAACTACAATGAGCAGTTCTTC. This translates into CASSQDGRGNYNEQFF.

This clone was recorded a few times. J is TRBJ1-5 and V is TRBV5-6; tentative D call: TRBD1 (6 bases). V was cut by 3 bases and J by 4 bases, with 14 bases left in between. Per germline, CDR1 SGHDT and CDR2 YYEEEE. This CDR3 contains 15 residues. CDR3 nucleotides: TGTGCCAGCAGCTCGGAAGGACAGATAAATCAGCCCCAGCATTTT. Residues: CASSSEGQINQPQHF.

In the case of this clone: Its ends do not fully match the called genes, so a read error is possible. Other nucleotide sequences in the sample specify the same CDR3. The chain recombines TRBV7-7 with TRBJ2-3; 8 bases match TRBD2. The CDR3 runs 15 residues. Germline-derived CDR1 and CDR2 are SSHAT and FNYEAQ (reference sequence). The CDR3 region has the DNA TGTGCTAGCAGCCCCGGACTAGCCAACACAGATACGCAGTATTTT. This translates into CASSPGLANTDTQYF.

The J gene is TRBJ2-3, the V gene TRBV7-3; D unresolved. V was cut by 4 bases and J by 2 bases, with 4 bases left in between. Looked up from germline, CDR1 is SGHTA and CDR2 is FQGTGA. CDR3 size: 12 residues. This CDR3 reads CASSSNTDTQYF. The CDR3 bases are TGTGCCAGCAGCTCTAACACAGATACGCAGTATTTT.

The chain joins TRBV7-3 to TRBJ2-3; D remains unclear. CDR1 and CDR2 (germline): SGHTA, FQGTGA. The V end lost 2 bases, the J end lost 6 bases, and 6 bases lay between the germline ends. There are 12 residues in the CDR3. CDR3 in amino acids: CASSLGPDTQYF. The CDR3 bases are TGTGCCAGCAGCTTAGGCCCTGATACGCAGTATTTT.

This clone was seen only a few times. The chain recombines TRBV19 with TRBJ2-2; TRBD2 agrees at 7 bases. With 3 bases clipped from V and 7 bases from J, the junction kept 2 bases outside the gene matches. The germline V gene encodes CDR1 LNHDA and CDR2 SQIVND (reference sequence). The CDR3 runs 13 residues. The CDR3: CASSIWEGGELFF. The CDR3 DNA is TGTGCCAGTAGTATCTGGGAGGGCGGGGAGCTGTTTTTT.

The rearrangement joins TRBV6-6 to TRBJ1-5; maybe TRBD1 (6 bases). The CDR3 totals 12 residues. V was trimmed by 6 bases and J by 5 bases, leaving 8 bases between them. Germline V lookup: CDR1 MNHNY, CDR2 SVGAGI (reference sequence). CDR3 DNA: TGTGCCAGCAGGGACAGCTATCAGCCCCAGCATTTT. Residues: CASRDSYQPQHF.

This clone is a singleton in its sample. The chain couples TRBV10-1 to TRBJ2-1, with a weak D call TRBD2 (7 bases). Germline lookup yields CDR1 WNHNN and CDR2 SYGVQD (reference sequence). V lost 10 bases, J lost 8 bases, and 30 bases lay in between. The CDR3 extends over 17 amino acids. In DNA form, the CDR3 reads TGCGCCAACAACAAAACGGATACTGGGGGGGGCCAATATGAGCAGTTCTTC. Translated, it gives CANNKTDTGGGQYEQFF.

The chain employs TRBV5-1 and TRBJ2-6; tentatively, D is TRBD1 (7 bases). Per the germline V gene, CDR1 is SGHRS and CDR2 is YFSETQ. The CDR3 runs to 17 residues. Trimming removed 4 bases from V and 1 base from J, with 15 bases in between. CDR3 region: CASSLPRGESGANVLTF. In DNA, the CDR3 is TGCGCCAGCAGCCTACCCAGGGGGGAGTCTGGGGCCAACGTCCTGACTTTC.

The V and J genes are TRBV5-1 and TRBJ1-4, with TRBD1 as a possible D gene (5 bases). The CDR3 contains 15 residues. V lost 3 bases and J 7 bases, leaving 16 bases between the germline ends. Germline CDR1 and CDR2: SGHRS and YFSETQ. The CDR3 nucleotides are TGCGCCAGCAGCTCCTTGGGGGGGTTAGCTGAAAAACTGTTTTTT. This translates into CASSSLGGLAEKLFF.

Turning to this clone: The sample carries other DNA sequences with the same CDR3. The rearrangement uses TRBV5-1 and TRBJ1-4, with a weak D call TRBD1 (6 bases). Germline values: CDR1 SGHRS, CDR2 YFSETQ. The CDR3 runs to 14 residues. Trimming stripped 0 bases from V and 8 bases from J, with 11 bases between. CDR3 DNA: TGCGCCAGCAGCTTGGCGACAGGAGGCGAAAAACTGTTTTTT. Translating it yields CASSLATGGEKLFF. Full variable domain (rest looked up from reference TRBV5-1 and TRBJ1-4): KAGVTQTPRYLIKTRGQQVTLSCSPISGHRSVSWYQQTPGQGLQFLFEYFSETQRNKGNFPGRFSGRQFSNSRSEMNVSTLELGDSALYLCASSLATGGEKLFFGSGTQLSVL.

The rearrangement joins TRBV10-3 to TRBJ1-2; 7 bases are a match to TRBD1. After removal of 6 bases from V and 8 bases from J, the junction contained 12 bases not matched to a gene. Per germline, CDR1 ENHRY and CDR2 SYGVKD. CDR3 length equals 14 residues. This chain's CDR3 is CAIRPGQLIWGYTF. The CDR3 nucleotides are TGTGCCATCAGACCGGGACAGCTGATTTGGGGCTACACCTTC.

The CDR3 loop is CASSSPGQGPGSKREKLFF. DNA of the CDR3: TGCGCCAGCAGCTCACCGGGACAGGGTCCTGGCTCTAAGAGGGAAAAACTGTTTTTT. The chain combines TRBV5-1 with TRBJ1-4; TRBD1 matches 9 bases. CDR1 SGHRS and CDR2 YFSETQ come from the germline V gene. V gave up 3 bases and J gave up 8 bases; unmatched junction bases: 20. The CDR3 is 19 amino acids.